This T cell receptor beta chain was observed in a study of human T cells and chemical hapten exposure. Study conclusions and caveats: Unchanged with DPC sensitization were TCRs above 1 in 1000 frequency.

CDR1 and CDR2 from the germline V gene are DFQATT and SNEGSKA (reference sequence). V was trimmed by 3 bases and J by 0 bases, leaving 3 bases between them. The CDR3 is made up of 12 amino acids. TCRdb reanalysed the RACE reads using MiXCR and keeps one entry per CDR3 protein. The table has almost 40,000 distinct CDR3 sequences, less than 8.5% seen once. This clonotype was seen repeatedly, ten times or more. Its antigen remains unknown. Time point: pre-sensitization, week 0. Treatment denoted: therapeutic diphenylcyclopropenone sensitization with weekly scalp DPC. The input for sequencing was whole blood, taken in connection with sensitization to the hapten diphenylcyclopropenone (DPC). The sequence derives from a woman between 50 and 59 years old with alopecia areata. Some clones in this sample may be carry-over from other donors' samples. The gene calls are TRBV20-1 and TRBJ1-3; D is ambiguous. This CDR3 is CSARISGNTIYF. DNA of the CDR3: TGCAGTGCTAGGATCTCTGGAAACACCATATATTTT.